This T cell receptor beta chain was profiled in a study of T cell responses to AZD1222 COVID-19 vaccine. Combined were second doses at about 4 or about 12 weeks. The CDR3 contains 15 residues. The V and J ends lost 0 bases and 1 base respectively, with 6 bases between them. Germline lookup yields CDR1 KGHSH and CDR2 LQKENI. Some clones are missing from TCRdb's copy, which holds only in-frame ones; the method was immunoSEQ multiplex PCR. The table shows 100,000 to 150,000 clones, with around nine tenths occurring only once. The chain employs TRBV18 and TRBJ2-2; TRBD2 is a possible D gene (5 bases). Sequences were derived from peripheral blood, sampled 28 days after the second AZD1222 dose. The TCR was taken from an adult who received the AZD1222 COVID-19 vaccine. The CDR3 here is CASSPPAGNTGELFF. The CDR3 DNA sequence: TGTGCCAGCTCACCACCGGCGGGGAACACCGGGGAGCTGTTTTTT.